The 24 T cell receptor beta chains presented below share a single source sample, sequenced in a study of early stage breast cancer tumors (TCRdb year 2017). The library was produced with the immunoSEQ multiplex PCR assay. TCRdb provides this immuneACCESS table in a form limited to in-frame rearrangements. Some clones are lacking; in checked studies, under half of them reflect an unresolved V gene, and why the rest are absent is not known. The sample has 39,000 or so clones on record, approximately 78% of them singletons. The ten largest clonotypes hold roughly 7.9% of the sample. The sequenced sample was blood. These TCRs come from a person in their fifties or sixties with breast cancer.

This rearrangement joins TRBV29-1 to TRBJ2-3; a possible D gene is TRBD2 (5 bases). Germline V gene lookup returns CDR1 SQVTM and CDR2 ANQGSEA. The CDR3 totals 14 residues. V was shortened by 0 bases and J by 1 base, with 8 bases between the two germline ends. In DNA, the CDR3 is TGCAGCGTTGAAGAGGGAGAAGGCACAGATACGCAGTATTTT. Its translation is CSVEEGEGTDTQYF.

CDR3 sequence: CASSELGGPDTQYF. In nucleotides, the CDR3 is TGTGCCAGCAGTGAATTGGGGGGTCCAGATACGCAGTATTTT. The V and J genes are TRBV25-1 and TRBJ2-3; D perhaps matches TRBD2 (6 bases). The V gene lost 1 base and the J gene lost 4 bases, with 9 bases spanning the gap. Germline V gene data show CDR1 as MGHDK and CDR2 as SYGVNS. The CDR3 is made up of 14 amino acids.

The chain has TRBV6-1 and TRBJ1-2, with D possibly being TRBD1 (5 bases). Trimming removed 0 bases at V and 4 bases at J, with 12 bases between. The CDR3 sequence is 15 residues long. Germline assignment: CDR1 MNHNS and CDR2 SASEGT. The CDR3, as DNA: TGTGCCAGCAGTGAAGCGCGGGGGACGGGCTATGGCTACACCTTC. Its protein is CASSEARGTGYGYTF.

J is TRBJ2-1 and V is TRBV5-1, with TRBD2 matching 11 bases. CDR3 length equals 15 residues. Trimming removed 0 bases from V and 7 bases from J; junction bases left unmatched: 3. Germline V gives CDR1 SGHRS, CDR2 YFSETQ. CDR3 bases: TGCGCCAGCAGCTTGGTAGCGGGAGGGGCGAATGAGCAGTTCTTC. This translates into CASSLVAGGANEQFF.

The gene calls are TRBV5-4 and TRBJ2-1; a possible D gene is TRBD2 (6 bases). Germline V gives CDR1 SGHNT, CDR2 YYREEE (reference sequence). The V gene lost 4 bases and the J gene lost 9 bases, with 14 bases spanning the gap. This CDR3 contains 13 residues. CDR3 DNA sequence: TGTGCCAGCAGCCCCGGGACTGAAGGTGAGCAGTTCTTC. Translating it yields CASSPGTEGEQFF. The full variable domain, its missing parts supplied by reference TRBV5-4 and TRBJ2-1, is ETGVTQSPTHLIKTRGQQVTLRCSSQSGHNTVSWYQQALGQGPQFIFQYYREEENGRGNFPPRFSGLQFPNYSSELNVNALELDDSALYLCASSPGTEGEQFFGPGTRLTVL.

V is TRBV10-1 and J is TRBJ2-3; maybe TRBD1 (6 bases). CDR1 and CDR2 (germline): WNHNN, SYGVQD (reference sequence). CDR3 size: 15 residues. Trimming removed 3 bases at V and 0 bases at J, with 10 bases between. The CDR3 coding sequence is TGCGCCAGCAGTGACCGGGACACCAGCACAGATACGCAGTATTTT. Protein: CASSDRDTSTDTQYF.

V and J are TRBV12-5 and TRBJ2-2; D not resolved. Between the trimmed V and J ends, which lost 6 bases and 7 bases, there was a span of 15 bases. The length of the CDR3 is 14 residues. Per the germline V gene, CDR1 is LGHNT and CDR2 is FRNRAP. CDR3 DNA: TGTGCTAGTGGCCCCGACCGGGTAGTCGGGGAGCTGTTTTTT. It is translated as CASGPDRVVGELFF.

The gene calls are TRBV19 and TRBJ2-5; 7 bases line up with TRBD2. The CDR3 is 12 residues long. The germline V gene encodes CDR1 LNHDA and CDR2 SQIVND (reference sequence). Unmatched junction bases numbered 5, after V lost 8 bases and J lost 5 bases. Written as DNA, the CDR3 is TGTGCCAGTCGGGGGGTCGGGGAGACCCAGTACTTC. Protein product: CASRGVGETQYF.

The chain recombines TRBV10-3 with TRBJ2-3, with 10 bases matching TRBD2. Trimming took 0 bases from V and 1 from J; bases not matched to a gene: 1. The CDR3 runs to 16 residues. The germline V gene encodes CDR1 ENHRY and CDR2 SYGVKD. The CDR3 reads CAISESLAGGTDTQYF. CDR3 DNA: TGTGCCATCAGTGAGTCGCTAGCGGGGGGCACAGATACGCAGTATTTT.

This rearrangement joins TRBV6-5 to TRBJ2-3; possibly TRBD1 for D (6 bases). This CDR3 is 14 amino acids long. Germline loops: CDR1 MNHEY, CDR2 SVGAGI. Trimming left V 6 bases short and J 5 bases short, with 15 bases between. CDR3 bases: TGTGCCAGCAGCCTCAGGGGTGTTAGAGATACGCAGTATTTT. It codes for CASSLRGVRDTQYF.

The V call is TRBV7-2, the J call TRBJ2-1; 10 bases line up with TRBD2. V gave up 1 base and J gave up 4 bases; unmatched junction bases: 1. The V gene's germline CDR1 is SGHTA and CDR2 FQGNSA. The CDR3 spans 15 residues. The CDR3 coding sequence is TGTGCCAGCAGCTTAGAAGCGGGGGGGTACAATGAGCAGTTCTTC. Protein: CASSLEAGGYNEQFF.

This chain joins TRBV5-1 and TRBJ2-3; 8 bases line up with TRBD2. This CDR3 spans 16 amino acids. With 0 bases clipped from V and 2 bases from J, the junction kept 5 bases outside the gene matches. Germline CDR1 SGHRS, CDR2 YFSETQ. The CDR3 loop reads CASSLGVAGHTDTQYF. DNA of the CDR3: TGCGCCAGCAGCTTGGGCGTAGCGGGGCACACAGATACGCAGTATTTT.

This clone showed up just a few times. The chain has TRBV5-4 and TRBJ2-7, with 8 bases aligning to TRBD2. The CDR3 runs 16 residues. Germline V gene sequence: CDR1 SGHNT, CDR2 YYREEE (reference sequence). V was clipped by 0 bases and J by 1 base; unmatched bases: 6. CDR3 nucleotides: TGTGCCAGCAGCTTGGGAGCGGGAGTAACTTCCTACGAGCAGTACTTC. Translated, it gives CASSLGAGVTSYEQYF.

The chain joins TRBV18 to TRBJ1-3, with a possible D match to TRBD1 (5 bases). Trimming took off 3 bases at V and 1 base at J, with 16 bases between the two ends. There are 17 residues in the CDR3. Germline-derived CDR1 and CDR2 are KGHSH and LQKENI. The CDR3 sequence is CASSPYGQVDSGNTIYF. CDR3 coding DNA: TGTGCCAGCTCACCGTACGGACAAGTCGATTCTGGAAACACCATATATTTT.

This chain joins TRBV5-4 and TRBJ2-7, with D perhaps matching TRBD1 (6 bases). This CDR3 has 16 residues. Trimming pared 0 bases from V and 2 bases from J, leaving 15 bases between. Germline V gives CDR1 SGHNT, CDR2 YYREEE (reference sequence). The CDR3 DNA is TGTGCCAGCAGCTTGGCCGACAGGCGAGGGGCCTACGAGCAGTACGTC. Translation: CASSLADRRGAYEQYV.

This clone came up a few times. The rearrangement uses TRBV28 and TRBJ2-5; 13 bases are shared with TRBD2. CDR3 length: 16 amino acids. The trim removed 5 bases at V and 5 bases at J, leaving 8 bases unmatched. Germline V gene lookup returns CDR1 MDHEN and CDR2 SYDVKM. CDR3 in amino acids: CASSPGLAGERETQYF. The CDR3 region has the DNA TGTGCCAGCAGTCCCGGACTAGCGGGAGAAAGGGAGACCCAGTACTTC.

The chain links TRBV5-1 to TRBJ2-3; the match to TRBD1 covers 8 bases. The CDR3 runs to 15 residues. Trimming took 2 bases from V and 3 from J; bases not matched to a gene: 5. Germline CDR1 and CDR2: SGHRS and YFSETQ. CDR3: CASSFVGQGTDTQYF. CDR3 bases: TGCGCCAGCAGCTTCGTCGGACAGGGAACAGATACGCAGTATTTT.

CDR3 residues: CASNEKAQAGPYTF. The CDR3 nucleotides are TGTGCCAGCAATGAAAAGGCCCAGGCGGGCCCCTACACCTTC. V is TRBV5-8 and J is TRBJ1-2; the D is unclear. Germline V gives CDR1 SGHTS, CDR2 YDEGEE. Deletions cut 6 bases from V and 10 bases from J, with 22 bases between. This CDR3 is 14 amino acids long.

The chain joins TRBV6-1 to TRBJ1-3; 8 nucleotides line up with TRBD1. J gave up 5 bases and V 0 bases, and 12 bases lay outside the gene matches. Germline CDR1 and CDR2: MNHNS and SASEGT. The CDR3 is 18 amino acids. CDR3 in DNA: TGTGCCAGCAGTGAAGCGCTAATCAGACAGGGGTGGCGAAACACCATATATTTT. Protein: CASSEALIRQGWRNTIYF.

The rearrangement links TRBV5-1 to TRBJ1-2; 8 nucleotides line up with TRBD1. V lost 0 bases, J lost 4 bases, and 8 bases stayed unmatched. This CDR3 region has 16 residues. CDR1 and CDR2 (germline): SGHRS, YFSETQ. CDR3 amino acids: CASSLGQTGGSYGYTF. CDR3 bases: TGCGCCAGCAGCTTGGGACAAACAGGGGGATCCTATGGCTACACCTTC.

The chain links TRBV5-1 to TRBJ2-2, with 10 bases lining up with TRBD2. V was pared by 7 bases and J by 1 base, with 1 base of the junction left unmatched. The CDR3 is 14 residues long. Germline assignment: CDR1 SGHRS and CDR2 YFSETQ. In DNA form, the CDR3 reads TGCGCCAGCGAGCGGGGGGGGAACACCGGGGAGCTGTTTTTT. Protein sequence: CASERGGNTGELFF.

The chain employs TRBV4-3 and TRBJ2-2; D is uncertain. This CDR3 is built from 18 residues. V was shortened by 1 base and J by 1 base, with 16 bases between the two germline ends. The germline CDR1 and CDR2 sequences are LGHNA and YSLEER. The CDR3 DNA reads TGCGCCAGCAGCCAAGTATTTTTAGCAGCCCAGAACACCGGGGAGCTGTTTTTT. Amino acid sequence: CASSQVFLAAQNTGELFF.

V gene TRBV9 combines with J gene TRBJ2-2; 9 bases align to TRBD2. From germline, CDR1 is SGDLS and CDR2 YYNGEE. J was trimmed by 4 bases and V by 3 bases; bases with no gene match: 10. This CDR3 region has 17 residues. The CDR3 reads CASSEPQGGRGTGELFF. For the CDR3, the DNA is TGTGCCAGCAGCGAGCCCCAGGGCGGGAGGGGCACCGGGGAGCTGTTTTTT.

The chain is built from TRBV9 and TRBJ2-5; D is undetermined. The CDR3 loop spans 13 amino acids. Trimming took 0 bases from V and 2 from J, leaving 5 bases between them. CDR1 is SGDLS and CDR2 is YYNGEE in the germline V gene. The CDR3 DNA reads as TGTGCCAGCAGCGTAGGGCAGCAAGAGACCCAGTACTTC. Its protein product is CASSVGQQETQYF.